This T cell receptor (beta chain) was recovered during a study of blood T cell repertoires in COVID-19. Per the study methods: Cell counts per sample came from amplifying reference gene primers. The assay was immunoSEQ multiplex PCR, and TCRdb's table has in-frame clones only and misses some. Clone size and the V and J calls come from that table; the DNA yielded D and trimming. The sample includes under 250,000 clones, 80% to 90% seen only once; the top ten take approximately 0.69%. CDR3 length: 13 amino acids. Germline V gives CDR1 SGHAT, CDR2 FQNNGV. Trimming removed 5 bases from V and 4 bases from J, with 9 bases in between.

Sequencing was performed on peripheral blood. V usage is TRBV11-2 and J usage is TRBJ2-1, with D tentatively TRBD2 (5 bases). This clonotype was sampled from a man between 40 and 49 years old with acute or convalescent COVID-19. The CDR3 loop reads CASSQDSYNEQFF. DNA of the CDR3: TGTGCCAGCAGCCAGGACTCATACAATGAGCAGTTCTTC.